These 16 T cell receptor beta chains were all obtained from the same sample, sequenced in a study of blood T cells in healthy people across ages (dated by TCRdb to the mid-2010s). Libraries were prepared through 5' RACE. Sequencing instrument: Illumina HiSeq 2500. A second PCR of about 6 to 12 cycles was performed with a sample-barcoded 5' primer and a J-beta primer mix. TCRdb reprocessed the public reads (quality trimming at Q25 with fastp, clone calling with MiXCR) and kept in-frame beta chains. Each record represents a unique CDR3 protein, reported with the most common genes and DNA among its rows. The sample has about 290,000 distinct CDR3 sequences on record, roughly 26% of them singletons. The leading ten clones occupy approximately 30% of the sample. The specimen was blood. These receptors were taken from a woman in her 70s in good health.

The gene calls are TRBV7-2 and TRBJ1-1; possibly TRBD1 for D (5 bases). Germline V CDR1 and CDR2: SGHTA, FQGNSA. The CDR3 is 15 amino acids. Trimming took off 5 bases at V and 0 bases at J, with 13 bases between the two ends. The chain's CDR3 is CASSPREGLNTEAFF. DNA of the CDR3: TGTGCCAGCAGCCCGCGGGAGGGACTGAACACTGAAGCTTTCTTT.

This clonotype was detected a few times. The V gene is TRBV7-2, the J gene TRBJ2-7; 7 bases agree with TRBD2. V lost 2 bases, J lost 6 bases, and 7 bases stayed unmatched. CDR1 is SGHTA, CDR2 FQGNSA, per germline. This CDR3 comprises 14 residues. This chain's CDR3 is CASSLRSSGSEQYF. The CDR3 DNA follows: TGTGCCAGCAGCTTAAGGTCTAGCGGCAGCGAGCAGTACTTC.

The rearrangement uses TRBV29-1 and TRBJ1-1; perhaps TRBD1 as D (6 bases). Germline CDR1 SQVTM, CDR2 ANQGSEA. CDR3 length equals 12 residues. V was cut by 7 bases and J by 3 bases, with 12 bases left in between. CDR3 in amino acids: CSAGQSHTEAFF. In nucleotides, the CDR3 is TGCAGCGCTGGACAGTCACACACTGAAGCTTTCTTT.

DNA for the CDR3: TGTGCCAGCAGTTACTCGATGGTACAGGGTTTCAACACCATATATTTT. It yields the protein CASSYSMVQGFNTIYF. The chain recombines TRBV6-5 with TRBJ1-3; D is possibly TRBD1 (6 bases). The CDR3 covers 16 residues. Deletions cut 0 bases from V and 7 bases from J, with 16 bases between. Germline CDR1 reads MNHEY; CDR2 reads SVGAGI.

This chain joins TRBV14 and TRBJ2-1; D is perhaps TRBD2 (5 bases). Germline CDR1 is SGHDN and CDR2 is FVKESK. This CDR3 is built from 13 residues. V was trimmed by 0 bases and J by 10 bases, leaving 10 bases between them. CDR3 loop: CASSQDLASEQFF. DNA of the CDR3: TGTGCCAGCAGCCAAGATCTAGCCTCGGAGCAGTTCTTC.

CDR3 DNA: TGCGCCAGCAGCGTAGCGGGAGGGTTATACAATGAGCAGTTCTTC. This gives the protein CASSVAGGLYNEQFF. This chain joins TRBV5-1 and TRBJ2-1; 11 nucleotides agree with TRBD2. The CDR3 has 15 amino acids. Trimming removed 4 bases from V and 4 bases from J; junction bases left unmatched: 4. The germline CDR1 and CDR2 sequences are SGHRS and YFSETQ.

This clonotype was observed a handful of times. The genes are TRBV7-2 and TRBJ2-7; D not certain. The V and J ends lost 2 bases and 6 bases respectively, with 23 bases between them. CDR1 and CDR2 (germline): SGHTA, FQGNSA. The length of the CDR3 is 17 residues. The CDR3 DNA reads TGTGCCAGCAGCTTATCCTTTCGTCAAGCGAGTGAATCCGAGCAGTACTTC. Translated, it gives CASSLSFRQASESEQYF.

V gene TRBV20-1 combines with J gene TRBJ2-1; 8 bases fit TRBD2. This CDR3 has 14 amino acids. Germline-derived CDR1 and CDR2 are DFQATT and SNEGSKA (reference sequence). V trimming: 0 bases; J trimming: 2 bases; junction bases outside the gene matches: 0. The CDR3 is CSAREGLAYNEQFF. The DNA for the CDR3 is TGCAGTGCTAGAGAGGGACTAGCCTACAATGAGCAGTTCTTC.

This CDR3 reads CASSFGTSGGYNEQFF. For the CDR3, the DNA is TGTGCCAGCAGCTTCGGGACTAGCGGGGGCTACAATGAGCAGTTCTTC. This chain links TRBV7-2 with TRBJ2-1; 14 bases align to TRBD2. The germline CDR1 and CDR2 sequences are SGHTA and FQGNSA. V lost 3 bases to trimming and J lost 3 bases; unmatched junction nucleotides: 1. CDR3 length: 16 residues.

A few counts support this clonotype. J is TRBJ1-5 and V is TRBV5-1; perhaps TRBD1 as D (6 bases). V was pared by 4 bases and J by 0 bases, with 14 bases between. This CDR3 has 16 residues. Looked up from germline, CDR1 is SGHRS and CDR2 is YFSETQ. CDR3 amino acids: CASSPGHPYSNQPQHF. Written as DNA, the CDR3 is TGCGCCAGCAGCCCGGGACACCCTTATAGCAATCAGCCCCAGCATTTT.

The gene calls are TRBV20-1 and TRBJ2-2, with 8 bases fitting TRBD2. The length of the CDR3 is 17 residues. CDR1 is DFQATT and CDR2 is SNEGSKA in the germline V gene (reference sequence). V lost 0 bases and J lost 2; bases outside the gene matches: 8. The CDR3 loop reads CSARDAASGSNTGELFF. The CDR3 DNA reads as TGCAGTGCTAGAGACGCGGCGAGCGGGAGTAACACCGGGGAGCTGTTTTTT.

This clonotype was seen a handful of times. The V gene is TRBV6-5, the J gene TRBJ1-2; D not certain. The germline V gene has CDR1 MNHEY and CDR2 SVGAGI. The CDR3 has 12 residues. Trimming stripped 6 bases from V and 0 bases from J, with 5 bases between. The CDR3 nucleotides read TGTGCCAGCAGGGATACTAACTATGGCTACACCTTC. As protein: CASRDTNYGYTF.

This clonotype showed up many times. CDR3 sequence: CASSQRENAKNIQYF. CDR3 nucleotides: TGTGCCAGCAGCCAGCGGGAAAACGCCAAAAACATTCAGTACTTC. The V and J genes are TRBV6-6 and TRBJ2-4, with 7 bases fitting TRBD2. The CDR3 is 15 amino acids. V gave up 6 bases and J gave up 1 base; unmatched junction bases: 6. Germline values: CDR1 MNHNY, CDR2 SVGAGI (reference sequence).

This clonotype has only a few counts. The gene calls are TRBV7-2 and TRBJ2-1, with D tentatively TRBD1 (5 bases). The DNA end is more similar to TRBJ2-7, so the J call may be wrong. CDR3 length: 14 residues. CDR1 and CDR2 (germline): SGHTA, FQGNSA. The chain's CDR3 is CASSGQGFAYEQYF. The CDR3 DNA follows: TGTGCCAGCAGCGGGCAGGGATTCGCCTACGAGCAGTACTTC.

V gene TRBV6-2 or TRBV6-3 combines with J gene TRBJ2-5; no firm D call. This CDR3 contains 14 residues. Germline V gives CDR1 MNHEY, CDR2 SVGEGT. V was trimmed by 0 bases and J by 3 bases, leaving 8 bases between them. The chain's CDR3 is CASSYSSRKETQYF. Written as DNA, the CDR3 is TGTGCCAGCAGTTACTCTAGCCGGAAAGAGACCCAGTACTTC.

About this clonotype itself: As the CDR3 is not closed by the conserved phenylalanine or tryptophan, this likely results from a read error. The rearrangement joins TRBV9 to TRBJ2-5; D is ambiguous. Germline V gene data show CDR1 as SGDLS and CDR2 as YYNGEE. The V end lost 3 bases, the J end lost 2 bases, and 8 bases lay between the germline ends. The CDR3 is 13 residues long. CDR3 in DNA: TGTGCCAGCAGCGGGGCGGCACAAGAGACCCAGTACCTC. The encoded protein is CASSGAAQETQYL.